Shown below are 7 T cell receptor beta chains from a single sample sequenced in a study of shared T cell receptors in the human thymus (dated by TCRdb to the early 2020s). Library creation used the immunoSEQ multiplex PCR assay. What TCRdb holds here is the immuneACCESS table cut down to in-frame rearrangements. Part of the clones is not present; checked against another copy, under half of the missing clones reflect an unresolved V gene, and the others are unexplained. This sample gives about 610,000 clones in total; approximately 88% of them show up just once. The ten largest account for 0.0095% to 0.012% of the sample. The data also belong to a second study, concerning human thymus T cells.

The specimen was thymocytes. These receptors all stem from a boy in the first two years of life with a congenital heart defect. Donor details come from another sample of the same person, matched by shared clones.

The chain links TRBV4-1 to TRBJ2-5, with 7 bases that match TRBD1. The V segment lost 1 base and the J segment 2 bases; nucleotides outside the gene matches: 4. This CDR3 spans 15 amino acids. Germline V lookup: CDR1 MGHRA, CDR2 YSYEKL. The CDR3 is CASSQALRGQETQYF. CDR3 coding DNA: TGCGCCAGCAGCCAAGCCCTCAGGGGGCAAGAGACCCAGTACTTC.

The gene calls are TRBV7-2 and TRBJ2-2, with D tentatively TRBD1 (5 bases). The V gene lost 1 base and the J gene lost 0 bases, with 12 bases spanning the gap. This CDR3 is 17 amino acids long. CDR1 is SGHTA and CDR2 is FQGNSA in the germline V gene. The CDR3 DNA is TGTGCCAGCAGCTTAGGGGGCAGGTCCCCGAACACCGGGGAGCTGTTTTTT. Protein product: CASSLGGRSPNTGELFF.

V and J are TRBV28 and TRBJ2-1; 8 bases match TRBD2. Germline assignment: CDR1 MDHEN and CDR2 SYDVKM. The CDR3 covers 16 residues. Germline trimming cut 6 bases from V and 0 bases from J; bases unmatched to any gene: 7. The CDR3 DNA sequence: TGTGCCAGCAGGCCACTAGCGGAGAGCTCCTACAATGAGCAGTTCTTC. It specifies CASRPLAESSYNEQFF.

This chain joins TRBV4-3 and TRBJ1-2, with 9 bases aligning to TRBD1. The CDR3 has 15 amino acids. CDR1 is LGHNA, CDR2 YSLEER, per germline. J gave up 8 bases and V 3 bases, and 10 bases lay outside the gene matches. In nucleotides, the CDR3 is TGCGCCAGCAGCCAGGCCTGGGGACAGGGAAAGGGCTACACCTTC. It yields the protein CASSQAWGQGKGYTF.

The J gene is TRBJ2-3, the V gene TRBV5-5, with 9 bases lining up with TRBD1. The CDR3 is made up of 16 amino acids. With 4 bases clipped from V and 5 bases from J, the junction kept 11 bases outside the gene matches. CDR1 and CDR2 from the germline V gene are SGHKS and YYEKEE (reference sequence). The CDR3 here is CASSLRQGGGEDTQYF. DNA of the CDR3: TGTGCCAGCAGCCTGAGACAGGGGGGAGGTGAAGATACGCAGTATTTT.

The rearrangement links TRBV9 to TRBJ2-5; TRBD2 matches at 7 bases. Unmatched junction bases numbered 5, after V lost 4 bases and J lost 2 bases. The germline V gene encodes CDR1 SGDLS and CDR2 YYNGEE. The CDR3 runs 14 residues. The CDR3 protein is CASSTPSGQETQYF. CDR3 DNA sequence: TGTGCCAGCAGCACCCCTAGCGGACAAGAGACCCAGTACTTC.

J is TRBJ2-5 and V is TRBV4-3, with TRBD2 matching over 10 bases. CDR1 is LGHNA, CDR2 YSLEER, per germline. This CDR3 spans 20 amino acids. The junction had 21 bases not matched to a gene; V was cut back by 6 bases and J by 2 bases. The CDR3 spells CASSPRASGRAEPPQETQYF. CDR3 coding DNA: TGCGCCAGCAGTCCCAGGGCCAGCGGGAGGGCCGAACCACCACAAGAGACCCAGTACTTC.